This T cell receptor (beta chain) stems from a study of tumor-infiltrating lymphocytes in primary liver carcinoma. Study conclusions and caveats: Tumor region pairs shared more overlap than did tumor-adjacent and tumor-blood pairs.

Between roughly 17 and 31 mg of unsorted bulk tissue served as the source from which RNA and DNA were co-extracted. Worth noting for this clonotype: The antigen remains undetermined.

The CDR3 has 14 residues. Germline CDR1 reads SGHVS; CDR2 reads FQNEAQ. The investigators made TCR beta cDNA from 500 ng total RNA, using a constant-region primer. Library construction for TCR beta comprised three nested multiplex PCR rounds performed with slightly modified ARM-PCR. The two initial PCR rounds, roughly 9 cycles each, used TRBV1-TRBV30 forward and C-beta reverse primers. TCRdb passed the multiplex PCR reads through MiXCR, listing each CDR3 protein once. The profile covers tens of thousands of distinct CDR3 sequences, with 72% appearing a single time and approximately 19% taken by the ten largest.

The chain couples TRBV7-8 to TRBJ2-7; TRBD1 is a possible D gene (5 bases). This sequence originates from a man between 35 and 55 years old with primary liver carcinoma and hepatitis B virus infection. The specimen was liver tumor tissue from sampling region 1. Stated subset: tumor region T1, superior pole. The CDR3 region is CTSSLGAVSYEQYV. As DNA, the CDR3 is TGTACCAGCAGCTTAGGGGCCGTGAGCTACGAGCAGTACGTC.